This T cell receptor beta chain was identified in a study of shared clonotypes between healthy human individuals. The CDR3 consists of 15 residues. The germline V gene encodes CDR1 SGDLS and CDR2 YYNGEE. V shed 7 bases and J 8 bases; nucleotides not matched to a gene: 10. The data were produced by immunoSEQ multiplex PCR, yet TCRdb's version contains in-frame clones alone and is incomplete. The sample includes over 850,000 clones, around 78% of them seen just once. This sequence joins TRBV9 and TRBJ2-1; the match to TRBD2 covers 12 bases. This clonotype originated in a man between 18 and 35 years old in good health. Some clones in this sample may be carry-over from other donors' samples. Source material: memory CD4+ T cells from PBMCs. Subset denoted: CD45RA-negative fraction. The CDR3 here is CASGRLAGDSDEQFF. Written as DNA, the CDR3 is TGTGCCAGCGGGCGACTAGCGGGAGATTCGGATGAGCAGTTCTTC.